In its sample, the clone carrying this TCR beta chain was seen many times. The source of the sample is a study of neurological immune-mediated disorders. TCRdb analysed the 5' RACE reads with MiXCR anew, one entry per CDR3 protein. The table has approximately 48,000 distinct CDR3 sequences, 10% to 13% seen once; the top ten hold approximately 5%. Trimming took 0 bases from V and 2 from J, leaving 11 bases between them. The germline CDR1 and CDR2 sequences are MGHRA and YSYEKL. The CDR3 is 15 amino acids. The chain couples TRBV4-1 to TRBJ2-7; D might be TRBD1 or TRBD2, each matching 6 bases. Input material: PBMCs. This receptor was taken from a man aged 65 to 79 with HTLV-1-associated myelopathy (HAM/TSP). The DNA of the CDR3 is TGCGCCAGCAGCCAAGATTCAAGGGGGGCCTACGAGCAGTACTTC. This sequence encodes CASSQDSRGAYEQYF.